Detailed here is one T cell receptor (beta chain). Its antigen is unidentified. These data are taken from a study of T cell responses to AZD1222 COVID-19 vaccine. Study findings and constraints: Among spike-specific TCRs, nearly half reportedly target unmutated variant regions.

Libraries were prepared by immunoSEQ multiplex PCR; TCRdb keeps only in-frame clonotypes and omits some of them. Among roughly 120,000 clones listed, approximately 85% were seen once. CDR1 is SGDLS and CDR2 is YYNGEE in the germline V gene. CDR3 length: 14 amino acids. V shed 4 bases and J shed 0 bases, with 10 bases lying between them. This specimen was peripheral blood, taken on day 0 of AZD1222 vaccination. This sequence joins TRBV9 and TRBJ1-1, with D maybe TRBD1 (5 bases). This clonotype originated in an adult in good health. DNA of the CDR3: TGTGCCAGCAGCTCAGGGTCGATGAACACTGAAGCTTTCTTT. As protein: CASSSGSMNTEAFF.